The present T cell receptor beta chain was sequenced within a study of T cell responses to AZD1222 COVID-19 vaccine. Points from the study as a whole: Spike regions recognized by vaccine-associated CD4 TCRs spanned the protein, led by 160-218 and 743-854. Possibly, clonal diversity was underestimated; donors were largely white British and included more females. No repertoire was sampled before or during the peak T cell response, only after it.

There are 14 residues in the CDR3. CDR1 and CDR2 (germline): GTSNPN, SVGIG (reference sequence). V lost 0 bases, J lost 5 bases, and 10 bases lay in between. This clone was picked up one time. Antigen unknown. Using immunoSEQ multiplex PCR, the repertoire was profiled, and TCRdb retains in-frame clones only, with some absent. The sample includes 100,000 or so clones, 70% to 90% of them seen just once. Sequences were derived from peripheral blood, sampled 28 days after the second AZD1222 dose. The TCR comes from an adult who received the AZD1222 COVID-19 vaccine. This chain links TRBV30 with TRBJ1-4; D unclear. CDR3 bases: TGTGCCTGGAGTGTACGACGGCGGAATGAAAAACTGTTTTTT. This encodes CAWSVRRRNEKLFF.